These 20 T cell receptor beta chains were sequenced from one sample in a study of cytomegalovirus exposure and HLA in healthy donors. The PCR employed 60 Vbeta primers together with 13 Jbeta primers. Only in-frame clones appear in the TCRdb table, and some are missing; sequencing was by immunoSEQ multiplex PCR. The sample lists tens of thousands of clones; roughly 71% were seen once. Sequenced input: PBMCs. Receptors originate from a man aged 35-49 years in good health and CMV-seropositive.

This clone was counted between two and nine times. The chain's CDR3 is CARENLERGGENIQYF. The CDR3 coding sequence is TGCGCCAGAGAGAACCTAGAGCGGGGGGGCGAAAACATTCAGTACTTC. The gene calls are TRBV10-2 and TRBJ2-4, with 10 nucleotides matching TRBD2. The V gene end was trimmed by 9 bases and the J gene end by 5 bases; junction bases not matched to a gene: 13. Germline CDR1 reads WSHSY; CDR2 reads SAAADI. The CDR3 spans 16 residues.

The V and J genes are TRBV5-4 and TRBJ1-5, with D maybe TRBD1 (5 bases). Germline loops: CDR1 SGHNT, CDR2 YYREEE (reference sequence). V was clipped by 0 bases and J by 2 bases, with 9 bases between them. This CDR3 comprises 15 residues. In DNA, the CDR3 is TGTGCCAGCAGCTTGGGGGGCGAGCGCAATCAGCCCCAGCATTTT. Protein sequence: CASSLGGERNQPQHF.

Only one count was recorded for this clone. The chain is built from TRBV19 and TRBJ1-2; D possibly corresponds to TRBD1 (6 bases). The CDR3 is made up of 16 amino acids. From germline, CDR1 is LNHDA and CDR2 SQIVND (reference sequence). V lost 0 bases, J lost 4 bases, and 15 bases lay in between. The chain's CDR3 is CASSIDLGQASYGYTF. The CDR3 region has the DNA TGTGCCAGTAGTATAGATCTGGGACAAGCCTCCTATGGCTACACCTTC. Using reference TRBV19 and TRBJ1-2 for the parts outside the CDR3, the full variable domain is DGGITQSPKYLFRKEGQNVTLSCEQNLNHDAMYWYRQDPGQGLRLIYYSQIVNDFQKGDIAEGYSVSREKKESFPLTVTSAQKNPTAFYLCASSIDLGQASYGYTFGSGTRLTVV.

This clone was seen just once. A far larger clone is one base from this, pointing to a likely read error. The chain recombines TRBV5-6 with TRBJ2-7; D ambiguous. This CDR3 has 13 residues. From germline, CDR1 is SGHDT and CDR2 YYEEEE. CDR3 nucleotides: TGTGTCAGCAGCCCCCCCACAGCCTACGAGCAGTACTTC. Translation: CVSSPPTAYEQYF.

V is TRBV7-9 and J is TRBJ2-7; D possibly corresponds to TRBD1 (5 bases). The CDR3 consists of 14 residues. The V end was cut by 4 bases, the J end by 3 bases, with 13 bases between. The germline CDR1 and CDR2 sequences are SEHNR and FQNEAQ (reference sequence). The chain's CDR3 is CASSSLTDNYEQYF. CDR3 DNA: TGTGCCAGCAGCTCCTTGACAGATAACTACGAGCAGTACTTC.

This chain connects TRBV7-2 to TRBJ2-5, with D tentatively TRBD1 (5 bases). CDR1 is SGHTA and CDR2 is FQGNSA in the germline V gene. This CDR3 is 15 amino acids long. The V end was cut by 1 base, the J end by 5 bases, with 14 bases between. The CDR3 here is CASSLEWQGGETQYF. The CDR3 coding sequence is TGTGCCAGCAGCTTAGAATGGCAGGGTGGGGAGACCCAGTACTTC.

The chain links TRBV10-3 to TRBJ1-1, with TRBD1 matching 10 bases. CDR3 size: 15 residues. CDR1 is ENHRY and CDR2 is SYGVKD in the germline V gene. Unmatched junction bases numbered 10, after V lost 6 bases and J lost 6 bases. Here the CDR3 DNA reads TGTGCCATCAGGGGTGCCGGGACAGGGGTACCTGAAGCTTTCTTT. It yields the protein CAIRGAGTGVPEAFF.

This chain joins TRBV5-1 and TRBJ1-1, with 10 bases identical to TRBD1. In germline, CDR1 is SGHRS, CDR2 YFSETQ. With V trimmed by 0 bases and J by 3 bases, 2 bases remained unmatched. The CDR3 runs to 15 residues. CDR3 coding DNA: TGCGCCAGCAGCTTGGACGGGACAGGGGACACTGAAGCTTTCTTT. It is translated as CASSLDGTGDTEAFF. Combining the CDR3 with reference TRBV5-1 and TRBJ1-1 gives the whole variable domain KAGVTQTPRYLIKTRGQQVTLSCSPISGHRSVSWYQQTPGQGLQFLFEYFSETQRNKGNFPGRFSGRQFSNSRSEMNVSTLELGDSALYLCASSLDGTGDTEAFFGQGTRLTVV.

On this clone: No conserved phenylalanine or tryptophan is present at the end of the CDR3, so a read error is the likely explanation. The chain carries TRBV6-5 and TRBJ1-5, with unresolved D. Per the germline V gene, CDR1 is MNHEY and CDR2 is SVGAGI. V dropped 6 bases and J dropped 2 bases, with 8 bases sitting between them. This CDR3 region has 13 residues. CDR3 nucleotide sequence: TGTGCCAGCAGCTCCGGCGGCAATCAGCCCCAGCATTCT. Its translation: CASSSGGNQPQHS.

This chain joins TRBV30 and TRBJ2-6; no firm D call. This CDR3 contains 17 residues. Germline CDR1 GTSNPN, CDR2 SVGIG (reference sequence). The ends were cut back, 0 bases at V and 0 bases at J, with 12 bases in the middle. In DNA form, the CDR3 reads TGTGCCTGGAGTGTACTAAGAAGGCGCTCTGGGGCCAACGTCCTGACTTTC. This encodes CAWSVLRRRSGANVLTF.

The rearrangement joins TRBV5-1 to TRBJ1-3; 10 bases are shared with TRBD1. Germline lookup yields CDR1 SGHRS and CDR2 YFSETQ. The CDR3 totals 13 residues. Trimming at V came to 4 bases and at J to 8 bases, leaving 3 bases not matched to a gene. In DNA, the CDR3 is TGCGCCAGCAGCGCAGGACAGGGGGACACCATATATTTT. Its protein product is CASSAGQGDTIYF.

The CDR3 is CASTLTENTEAFF. CDR3 sequence (DNA): TGTGCCAGCACTTTGACAGAGAACACTGAAGCTTTCTTT. The rearrangement joins TRBV2 to TRBJ1-1; tentatively, D is TRBD1 (5 bases). V was clipped by 7 bases and J by 1 base, with 10 bases between them. Germline lookup yields CDR1 SNHLY and CDR2 FYNNEI. This CDR3 has 13 residues.

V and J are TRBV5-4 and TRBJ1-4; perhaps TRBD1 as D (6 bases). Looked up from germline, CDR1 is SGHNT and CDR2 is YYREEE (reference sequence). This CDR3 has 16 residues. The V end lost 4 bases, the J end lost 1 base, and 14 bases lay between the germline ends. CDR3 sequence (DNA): TGTGCCAGCAGCGCCTCCGGGACAATAACTAATGAAAAACTGTTTTTT. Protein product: CASSASGTITNEKLFF. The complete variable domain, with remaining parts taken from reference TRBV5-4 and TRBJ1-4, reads ETGVTQSPTHLIKTRGQQVTLRCSSQSGHNTVSWYQQALGQGPQFIFQYYREEENGRGNFPPRFSGLQFPNYSSELNVNALELDDSALYLCASSASGTITNEKLFFGSGTQLSVL.

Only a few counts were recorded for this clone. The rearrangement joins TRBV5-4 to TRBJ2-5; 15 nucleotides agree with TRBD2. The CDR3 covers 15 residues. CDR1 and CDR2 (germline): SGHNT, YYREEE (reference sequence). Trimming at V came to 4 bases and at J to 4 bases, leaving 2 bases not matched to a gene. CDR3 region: CASSRGLAGGETQYF. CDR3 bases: TGTGCCAGCAGCCGGGGACTAGCGGGGGGAGAGACCCAGTACTTC.

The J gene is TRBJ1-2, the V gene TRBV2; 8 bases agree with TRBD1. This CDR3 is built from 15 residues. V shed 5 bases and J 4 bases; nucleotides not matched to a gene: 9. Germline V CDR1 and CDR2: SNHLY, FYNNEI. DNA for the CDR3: TGTGCCAGCAGTACCGAGGGGCAGGGGGCCTATGGCTACACCTTC. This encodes CASSTEGQGAYGYTF.

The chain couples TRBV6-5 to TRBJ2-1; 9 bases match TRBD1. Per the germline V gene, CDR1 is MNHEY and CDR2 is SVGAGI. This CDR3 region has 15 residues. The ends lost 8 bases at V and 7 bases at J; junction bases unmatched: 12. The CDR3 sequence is CASRDRVVFGNEQFF. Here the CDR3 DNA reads TGTGCCAGCCGGGACAGGGTCGTTTTTGGGAATGAGCAGTTCTTC.

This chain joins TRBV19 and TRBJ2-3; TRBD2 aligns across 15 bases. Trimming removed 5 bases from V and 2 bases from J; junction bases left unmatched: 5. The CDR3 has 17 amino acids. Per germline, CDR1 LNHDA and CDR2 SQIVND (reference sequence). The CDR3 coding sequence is TGTGCCAGTAGTCCCGGACTAGCGGGGGGGTACACAGATACGCAGTATTTT. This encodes CASSPGLAGGYTDTQYF.

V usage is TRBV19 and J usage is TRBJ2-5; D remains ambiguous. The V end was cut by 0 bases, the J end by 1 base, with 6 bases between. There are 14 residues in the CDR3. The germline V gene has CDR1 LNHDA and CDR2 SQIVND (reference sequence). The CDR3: CASSIENTQETQYF. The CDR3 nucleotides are TGTGCCAGTAGTATAGAGAACACCCAAGAGACCCAGTACTTC.

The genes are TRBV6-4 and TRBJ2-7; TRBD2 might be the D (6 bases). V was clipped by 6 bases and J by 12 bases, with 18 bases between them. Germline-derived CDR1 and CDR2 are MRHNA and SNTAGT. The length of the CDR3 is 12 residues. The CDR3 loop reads CASRGTHRTGYF. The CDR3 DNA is TGTGCCAGCAGGGGGACTCACCGGACCGGGTACTTC.

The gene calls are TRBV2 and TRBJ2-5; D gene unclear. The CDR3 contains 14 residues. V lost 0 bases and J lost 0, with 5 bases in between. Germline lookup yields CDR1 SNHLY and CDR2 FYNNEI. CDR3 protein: CASSEASHQETQYF. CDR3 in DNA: TGTGCCAGCAGTGAAGCGAGCCACCAAGAGACCCAGTACTTC. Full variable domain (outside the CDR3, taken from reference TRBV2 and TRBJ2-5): EPEVTQTPSHQVTQMGQEVILRCVPISNHLYFYWYRQILGQKVEFLVSFYNNEISEKSEIFDDQFSVERPDGSNFTLKIRSTKLEDSAMYFCASSEASHQETQYFGPGTRLLVL.